This T cell receptor (beta chain) came from a study of CDR3 diversity in severe acne. TCRdb re-derived calls from the PCR reads in MiXCR, one entry per CDR3 protein. Found here are some 84,000 distinct CDR3 sequences, roughly 51% of them singletons; the top ten hold roughly an eighth. V lost 3 bases and J lost 7, with 14 bases in between. CDR1 is SGDLS, CDR2 YYNGEE, per germline. There are 14 residues in the CDR3. This rearrangement joins TRBV9 to TRBJ2-1; perhaps D is TRBD1 or TRBD2 (5 bases each). This receptor was taken from a male donor in good health, without acne. The sample consisted of blood. The CDR3 loop reads CASSASGGGNEQFF. Written as DNA, the CDR3 is TGTGCCAGCAGCGCTAGTGGGGGTGGGAATGAGCAGTTCTTC. Using reference TRBV9 and TRBJ2-1 for the parts outside the CDR3, the full variable domain is DSGVTQTPKHLITATGQRVTLRCSPRSGDLSVYWYQQSLDQGLQFLIQYYNGEERAKGNILERFSAQQFPDLHSELNLSSLELGDSALYFCASSASGGGNEQFFGPGTRLTVL.